This T cell receptor beta chain emerged from a study of spatial heterogeneity in lung cancer. On the study more broadly: Where available, sequencing covered follow-up PBMC samples, taken at a median of approximately 2 years after resection.

With 3 bases clipped from V and 5 bases from J, the junction kept 7 bases outside the gene matches. Per the germline V gene, CDR1 is DFQATT and CDR2 is SNEGSKA (reference sequence). CDR3 length equals 14 residues. Using its own MiXCR run on the 5' RACE reads, TCRdb lists one record per CDR3 protein. The sample has about 120,000 distinct CDR3 sequences, 12% seen once; the top ten hold roughly 17%. Time point meaning: blood at routine non-recurrence follow-up after resection. Researchers sequenced whole RNA taken from tumor, nontumor lung or frozen PBMC without sorting. V usage is TRBV20-1 and J usage is TRBJ1-2, with TRBD1 matching 9 bases. The material was PBMCs, obtained at follow-up. This clonotype was sampled from a male donor with early-stage non-small cell lung cancer. CDR3 sequence (DNA): TGCAGTGCTAGTCTTCCGGGACAGGGTTATGGCTACACCTTC. Translating it yields CSASLPGQGYGYTF.